The T cell receptor (beta chain) under discussion was sequenced for a study of CD8 T cells in Susac syndrome. Random hexamers were used to reverse transcribe roughly 0.5 to 1 ug of RNA. One entry per CDR3 protein, called by TCRdb with MiXCR from the immunoSEQ multiplex PCR reads. This sample has 130,000 to 150,000 distinct CDR3 sequences, with 85% to 95% found just once. The germline V gene encodes CDR1 SQVTM and CDR2 ANQGSEA. The V and J ends lost 4 bases and 2 bases respectively, with 12 bases between them. CDR3 length: 13 amino acids. Peripheral blood CD8+ and CD4+ T cells were profiled by TCR beta sequencing.

This clonotype was obtained from a human donor in good health. The chain combines TRBV29-1 with TRBJ2-7; D ambiguous. The specimen sequenced was CD8+ T cells from PBMCs. CDR3 sequence reads: CSVAAVGAYEQYF. CDR3 coding DNA: TGCAGCGTTGCTGCTGTAGGAGCCTACGAGCAGTACTTC.